The 30 T cell receptor beta chains below come from one sample, sequenced in a study of spatial heterogeneity in lung cancer (dated by TCRdb to about 2019). The sample's time point label is to be understood as: sample taken at primary tumor resection. Preparation of the library involved 5' RACE. Sequencing took place on a NextSeq 500. Starting from the raw public reads, TCRdb applied fastp trimming at Q25, assembled clones with MiXCR and retained in-frame beta chains. Rows are combined by CDR3 protein, so each entry shows the most common genes and DNA. For this sample the table gives roughly 10,000 distinct CDR3 sequences, of which about 6% were detected only once. Under 30% of the sample is taken by the ten largest. The sample in question was PBMCs, obtained at surgery. The source of these receptors is a male donor with early-stage non-small cell lung cancer.

The rearrangement uses TRBV25-1 and TRBJ2-2, with D tentatively TRBD1 or TRBD2 (5 bases each). Per the germline V gene, CDR1 is MGHDK and CDR2 is SYGVNS. This CDR3 spans 15 amino acids. V was pared by 3 bases and J by 4 bases, with 12 bases between. The CDR3 sequence: CASSEWGTSTGELFF. The CDR3 region has the DNA TGTGCCAGCAGTGAGTGGGGGACGAGCACCGGGGAGCTGTTTTTT.

The chain has TRBV27 and TRBJ1-1; D is unresolved. V dropped 6 bases and J dropped 1 base, with 12 bases sitting between them. Germline CDR1 is MNHEY and CDR2 is SMNVEV (reference sequence). The CDR3 is 14 residues long. For the CDR3, the DNA is TGTGCCAGCAGCCCTAAGCGAGGGAACACTGAAGCTTTCTTT. As protein: CASSPKRGNTEAFF.

This clonotype was counted at least ten times. The rearrangement links TRBV19 to TRBJ2-1, with TRBD1 matching over 9 bases. CDR3 length: 14 amino acids. Germline V lookup: CDR1 LNHDA, CDR2 SQIVND (reference sequence). The V gene end was trimmed by 5 bases and the J gene end by 7 bases; junction bases not matched to a gene: 6. The DNA of the CDR3 is TGTGCCAGTAGTTTGGGACAGGGCGTGAATGAGCAGTTCTTC. Its translation: CASSLGQGVNEQFF.

This clonotype has a count of ten or more. This rearrangement joins TRBV27 to TRBJ1-6, with TRBD1 identical over 9 bases. The CDR3 has 12 amino acids. Germline CDR1 is MNHEY and CDR2 is SMNVEV (reference sequence). V lost 6 bases, J lost 9 bases, and 0 bases stayed unmatched. This CDR3 is CASRDRGSPLHF. CDR3 bases: TGTGCCAGCAGGGACAGGGGTTCACCCCTCCACTTT.

This clonotype has a count of ten or more. The V gene is TRBV9, the J gene TRBJ1-5; maybe TRBD1 (5 bases). The CDR3 sequence is 17 residues long. The germline V gene has CDR1 SGDLS and CDR2 YYNGEE. V lost 4 bases, J lost 3 bases, and 20 bases lay in between. The CDR3 protein is CASSSKWGREFNQPQHF. CDR3 coding DNA: TGTGCCAGCAGCTCCAAGTGGGGACGGGAATTCAATCAGCCCCAGCATTTT.

Many counts were recorded for this clonotype. The chain recombines TRBV14 with TRBJ2-7, with a possible D match to TRBD1 (6 bases). V was cut by 3 bases and J by 1 base, with 10 bases left in between. Germline V gene lookup returns CDR1 SGHDN and CDR2 FVKESK. This CDR3 comprises 14 residues. CDR3 residues: CASSQITGSYEQYF. The CDR3, as DNA: TGTGCCAGCAGCCAGATAACAGGGTCCTACGAGCAGTACTTC.

Ten or more counts support this clonotype. The chain combines TRBV4-1 with TRBJ1-5, with D possibly TRBD1 on 5 matching bases. The V end lost 5 bases, the J end lost 7 bases, and 18 bases lay between the germline ends. The CDR3 sequence is 15 residues long. Germline V CDR1 and CDR2: MGHRA, YSYEKL. The CDR3: CASSDRFGASQPQHF. CDR3 in DNA: TGCGCCAGCAGCGACAGATTTGGGGCAAGCCAGCCCCAGCATTTT.

This clonotype was seen ten or more times. The chain is built from TRBV13 and TRBJ1-6; D remains unclear. Germline CDR1 is PRHDT and CDR2 is FYEKMQ (reference sequence). Trimming stripped 6 bases from V and 4 bases from J, with 13 bases between. This CDR3 is 15 amino acids long. The CDR3: CASSIAIVYNSPLHF. CDR3 nucleotides: TGTGCCAGCAGTATTGCCATTGTTTATAATTCACCCCTCCACTTT.

This chain connects TRBV14 to TRBJ2-7; D tentatively reads TRBD1 or TRBD2 (5 bases each). Deletions cut 4 bases from V and 3 bases from J, with 10 bases between. This CDR3 has 13 amino acids. Germline CDR1 SGHDN, CDR2 FVKESK. The CDR3 bases are TGTGCCAGCAGCCCCCGGGGCAGCTACGAGCAGTACTTC. Its protein is CASSPRGSYEQYF.

The chain employs TRBV9 and TRBJ2-5, with TRBD2 identical over 9 bases. V lost 4 bases and J lost 2; bases outside the gene matches: 3. The germline CDR1 and CDR2 sequences are SGDLS and YYNGEE. The CDR3 is 14 amino acids. CDR3 in amino acids: CASSLTSGQETQYF. CDR3 coding DNA: TGTGCCAGCAGCTTAACTAGCGGGCAAGAGACCCAGTACTTC.

This clonotype was recorded many times. The chain combines TRBV28 with TRBJ2-2; 8 nucleotides match TRBD1. Germline loops: CDR1 MDHEN, CDR2 SYDVKM. The CDR3 is 14 amino acids. With V trimmed by 8 bases and J by 5 bases, 7 bases remained unmatched. CDR3 residues: CASGGQGNTGELFF. The CDR3 coding sequence is TGTGCCAGCGGCGGACAGGGTAATACCGGGGAGCTGTTTTTT.

This clonotype is medium-sized within its sample. V and J are TRBV6-2 or TRBV6-3 and TRBJ2-7; D is ambiguous. V was trimmed by 5 bases and J by 2 bases, leaving 10 bases between them. The CDR3 has 13 amino acids. Germline CDR1 MNHEY, CDR2 SVGEGT. DNA of the CDR3: TGTGCCAGCAGTCTGACACCCACCTACGAGCAGTACTTC. Protein sequence: CASSLTPTYEQYF.

This clonotype appeared many times. The chain is built from TRBV6-1 and TRBJ2-3; the D gene is possibly TRBD2 (6 bases). This CDR3 is built from 15 residues. Germline loops: CDR1 MNHNS, CDR2 SASEGT. V lost 5 bases and J lost 3, with 15 bases in between. CDR3: CASSPPVGGTDTQYF. CDR3 bases: TGTGCCAGCAGTCCTCCCGTGGGGGGAACAGATACGCAGTATTTT.

This clonotype was observed many times. The chain uses TRBV3-1 and TRBJ2-5; TRBD1 matches at 9 bases. J lost 5 bases, V lost 0 bases, and 10 bases had no gene match. The CDR3 has 17 amino acids. Germline V gene lookup returns CDR1 LGHDT and CDR2 YNNKEL (reference sequence). CDR3 amino acids: CASSQDQGTGRQETQYF. In nucleotides, the CDR3 is TGTGCCAGCAGCCAAGATCAGGGGACAGGGCGACAGGAGACCCAGTACTTC.

Comments on this clonotype: Germline and junction disagree at one end, which may indicate a read error. The CDR3 here is CARSQDPSGINIQYF. CDR3 sequence (DNA): TGTGCCCGCAGCCAAGACCCCTCGGGGATAAACATTCAGTACTTC. V and J are TRBV3-1 and TRBJ2-4; maybe TRBD2 (5 bases). From germline, CDR1 is LGHDT and CDR2 YNNKEL (reference sequence). The CDR3 is made up of 15 amino acids.

This clonotype appeared many times. The chain is built from TRBV27 and TRBJ2-7; either TRBD1 or TRBD2 may supply D (5 bases each). The V gene lost 5 bases and the J gene lost 0 bases, with 11 bases spanning the gap. The germline CDR1 and CDR2 sequences are MNHEY and SMNVEV (reference sequence). The CDR3 sequence is 14 residues long. The CDR3 is CASSVRGSSYEQYF. CDR3 in DNA: TGTGCCAGCAGTGTTCGGGGCAGCTCCTACGAGCAGTACTTC.

This clonotype occurred many times. This chain connects TRBV7-2 to TRBJ2-1; D possibly uses TRBD1 or TRBD2 (5 bases each). The CDR3 contains 13 residues. Germline V gene sequence: CDR1 SGHTA, CDR2 FQGNSA. V dropped 3 bases and J dropped 6 bases, with 9 bases sitting between them. The CDR3 is CASSFRDRNEQFF. The DNA of the CDR3 is TGTGCCAGCAGCTTCCGGGACCGCAATGAGCAGTTCTTC.

V gene TRBV5-1 combines with J gene TRBJ2-1; 7 bases match TRBD2. In germline, CDR1 is SGHRS, CDR2 YFSETQ. V was clipped by 5 bases and J by 10 bases; unmatched bases: 15. The CDR3 runs to 15 residues. The DNA of the CDR3 is TGCGCCAGCAGTCCCGGACAACTTGGCGGGGGAGAGCAGTTCTTC. It translates to CASSPGQLGGGEQFF.

This clonotype was detected only a few times. The gene calls are TRBV7-9 and TRBJ2-7, with D possibly being TRBD1 or TRBD2 (5 bases each). Germline V gene lookup returns CDR1 SEHNR and CDR2 FQNEAQ (reference sequence). CDR3 size: 15 residues. V lost 4 bases to trimming and J lost 3 bases, with 16 bases between them. This CDR3 is CASSSQLGDNYEQYF. CDR3 DNA sequence: TGTGCCAGCAGCTCGCAGCTGGGGGATAACTACGAGCAGTACTTC.

The gene calls are TRBV5-1 and TRBJ2-1, with 8 nucleotides matching TRBD2. CDR1 is SGHRS and CDR2 is YFSETQ in the germline V gene. The CDR3 is 16 residues long. J gave up 4 bases and V 4 bases, and 10 bases lay outside the gene matches. The chain's CDR3 is CASSARSSGTYNEQFF. CDR3 nucleotides: TGCGCCAGCAGCGCCCGGAGTAGCGGGACTTACAATGAGCAGTTCTTC.

This clonotype ranks as medium-sized. The J gene is TRBJ2-1, the V gene TRBV2, with 10 bases fitting TRBD2. The germline V gene has CDR1 SNHLY and CDR2 FYNNEI. The CDR3 covers 16 residues. With 3 bases clipped from V and 3 bases from J, the junction kept 5 bases outside the gene matches. The CDR3 loop is CASSEWTSGIYNEQFF. CDR3 DNA sequence: TGTGCCAGCAGTGAGTGGACTAGCGGTATCTACAATGAGCAGTTCTTC.

At least ten counts were recorded for this clonotype. V and J are TRBV7-2 and TRBJ2-7; D not resolved. Per the germline V gene, CDR1 is SGHTA and CDR2 is FQGNSA. This CDR3 comprises 13 residues. V was cut by 2 bases and J by 5 bases, with 10 bases left in between. The CDR3 is CASSLLLGHEQYF. In DNA, the CDR3 is TGTGCCAGCAGCTTACTCCTAGGGCACGAGCAGTACTTC.

This clonotype was seen ten or more times. The CDR3 reads CASSFGSAAPLIETQYF. The CDR3 nucleotides read TGTGCCAGCAGCTTCGGTAGCGCAGCCCCCCTGATAGAGACCCAGTACTTC. The rearrangement joins TRBV7-2 to TRBJ2-5, with a tentative D call TRBD2 (5 bases). The CDR3 contains 17 residues. V shed 3 bases and J shed 4 bases, with 21 bases lying between them. Germline loops: CDR1 SGHTA, CDR2 FQGNSA.

This clonotype was recorded at least ten times. V gene TRBV29-1 combines with J gene TRBJ2-1, with D possibly matching TRBD2 (5 bases). The CDR3 contains 14 residues. The V gene lost 5 bases and the J gene lost 1 base, with 12 bases spanning the gap. Germline V gives CDR1 SQVTM, CDR2 ANQGSEA. CDR3 in DNA: TGCAGCGTTCACGACTGGGAGTCCTACAATGAGCAGTTCTTC. Translation gives CSVHDWESYNEQFF.

At least ten counts were recorded for this clonotype. The rearrangement uses TRBV29-1 and TRBJ2-2; D possibly matches TRBD1 or TRBD2 (5 bases each). The germline V gene has CDR1 SQVTM and CDR2 ANQGSEA. Between the trimmed V and J ends, which lost 7 bases and 4 bases, there was a span of 19 bases. The CDR3 is 15 amino acids. As DNA, the CDR3 is TGCAGCGCCAGCCTAGGGACCACGAGCACCGGGGAGCTGTTTTTT. The encoded protein is CSASLGTTSTGELFF.

Relative to its sample, this clonotype is medium-sized. The J gene is TRBJ1-3, the V gene TRBV29-1; 8 bases map to TRBD1. This CDR3 spans 14 amino acids. Germline CDR1 reads SQVTM; CDR2 reads ANQGSEA. V was pared by 6 bases and J by 3 bases, with 7 bases of the junction left unmatched. The CDR3 DNA follows: TGCAGCGTGGACAGGGCCGGCGGTGGAAACACCATATATTTT. This gives the protein CSVDRAGGGNTIYF.

This clonotype is medium-sized (0.01 to 0.1%). The J gene is TRBJ1-4, the V gene TRBV28; TRBD1 might be the D (5 bases). CDR1 is MDHEN, CDR2 SYDVKM, per germline. V gave up 6 bases and J gave up 3 bases, with 11 bases separating them. The CDR3 spans 14 residues. CDR3 sequence reads: CASSRQGPNEKLFF. In DNA form, the CDR3 reads TGTGCCAGCAGCAGGCAGGGCCCTAATGAAAAACTGTTTTTT. Combining the CDR3 with reference TRBV28 and TRBJ1-4 gives the whole variable domain DVKVTQSSRYLVKRTGEKVFLECVQDMDHENMFWYRQDPGLGLRLIYFSYDVKMKEKGDIPEGYSVSREKKERFSLILESASTNQTSMYLCASSRQGPNEKLFFGSGTQLSVL.

The sample holds many counts of this clonotype. V usage is TRBV10-3 and J usage is TRBJ2-7; a weak D match, TRBD1 (6 bases). V lost 4 bases to trimming and J lost 2 bases, with 12 bases between them. The CDR3 is 14 residues long. Germline V gives CDR1 ENHRY, CDR2 SYGVKD. The DNA for the CDR3 is TGTGCCATCAGTGCCCTCCAGGGGCCCTACGAGCAGTACTTC. Its translation is CAISALQGPYEQYF.

The chain combines TRBV29-1 with TRBJ2-7; TRBD2 matches at 9 bases. Unmatched junction bases numbered 4, after V lost 6 bases and J lost 4 bases. From germline, CDR1 is SQVTM and CDR2 ANQGSEA. CDR3 length: 12 amino acids. CDR3 region: CSVNSGRYEQYF. The CDR3 nucleotides are TGCAGCGTGAATAGCGGGAGATACGAGCAGTACTTC.

This clonotype occurred many times. The chain couples TRBV4-2 to TRBJ2-3; tentatively, D is TRBD2 (7 bases). Germline V gives CDR1 LGHNA, CDR2 YNFKEQ. Trimming pared 4 bases from V and 3 bases from J, leaving 14 bases between. CDR3 length: 15 residues. The chain's CDR3 is CASSRRAGTTDTQYF. For the CDR3, the DNA is TGTGCCAGCAGCCGTAGAGCGGGGACAACAGATACGCAGTATTTT.